The following is a TCR beta chain sequence with its context. Its antigen is still unknown. The sample originates from a study of T cell responses to AZD1222 COVID-19 vaccine. Here immunoSEQ multiplex PCR was the method, and the copy in TCRdb shows in-frame clones only, minus some. This sample has some 160,000 clones, with 85% to 90% found just once. General study points: Possibly, clonal diversity was underestimated; donors were largely white British and included more females. Among AZD1222 vaccinees, only five or six were seropositive at baseline. No repertoire was sampled before or during the peak T cell response, only after it. Breadth and depth of Spike-specific TCRs rose after two AZD1222 doses.

This receptor was identified in an adult in good health. The sequenced sample was peripheral blood, obtained on day 0 of AZD1222 vaccination.

DNA of the CDR3: TGTGCCAGCAGTGCCGATAGCAATCAGCCCCAGCATTTT. Translation: CASSADSNQPQHF. The V call is TRBV25-1, the J call TRBJ1-5; D remains unclear. Deletions cut 4 bases from V and 0 bases from J, with 4 bases between. The CDR3 runs to 13 residues. Per the germline V gene, CDR1 is MGHDK and CDR2 is SYGVNS.